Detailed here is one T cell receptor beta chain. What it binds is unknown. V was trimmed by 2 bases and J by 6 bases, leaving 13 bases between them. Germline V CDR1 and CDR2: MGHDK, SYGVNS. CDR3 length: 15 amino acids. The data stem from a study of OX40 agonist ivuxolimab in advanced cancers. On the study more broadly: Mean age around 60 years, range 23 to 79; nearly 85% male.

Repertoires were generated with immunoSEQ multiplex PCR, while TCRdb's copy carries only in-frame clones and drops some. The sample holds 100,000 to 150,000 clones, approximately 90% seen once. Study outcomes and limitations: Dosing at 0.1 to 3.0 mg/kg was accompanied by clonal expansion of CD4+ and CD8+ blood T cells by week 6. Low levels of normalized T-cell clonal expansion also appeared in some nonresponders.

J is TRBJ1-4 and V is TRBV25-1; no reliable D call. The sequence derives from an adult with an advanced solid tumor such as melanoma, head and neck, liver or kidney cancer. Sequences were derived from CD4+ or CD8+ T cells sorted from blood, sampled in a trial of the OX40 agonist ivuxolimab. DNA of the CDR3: TGTGCCAGCAGTGAAAATCGAAAACGGGATGAAAAACTGTTTTTT. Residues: CASSENRKRDEKLFF.